One sample yielded the 2 T cell receptor beta chains listed below, sequenced in a study of CD8 T cells in ankylosing spondylitis. TCRdb itself ran the 5' RACE reads through MiXCR, one entry per CDR3 protein. The sample carries some 840,000 distinct CDR3 sequences, roughly 10% recorded once. These receptors' targets are unknown. Study observations and caveats: Seven to nine highly homologous variants made up a TCR beta motif, and this motif appeared characteristic of ankylosing spondylitis blood.

Specimen: blood, either unsorted or a sorted T cell fraction (not recorded which). Receptor source: a male donor with ankylosing spondylitis.

The rearrangement links TRBV7-2 to TRBJ2-5; D may be TRBD2 (6 bases). V was trimmed by 7 bases and J by 4 bases, leaving 16 bases between them. Germline-derived CDR1 and CDR2 are SGHTA and FQGNSA. The CDR3 runs to 14 residues. The CDR3: CASKGGAILETQYF. CDR3 bases: TGTGCCAGCAAGGGCGGGGCTATACTAGAGACCCAGTACTTC.

Points on this clonotype: A junction boundary mismatches the germline segment, possibly from a read error. V gene TRBV7-9 combines with J gene TRBJ2-5, with a tentative D call TRBD2 (6 bases). The germline V gene has CDR1 SEHNR and CDR2 FQNEAQ (reference sequence). The CDR3 covers 13 residues. CDR3 bases: TGTGCCAGCAGCCTAGCGCCCTTGGAGACCCAGTACTTC. Translation gives CASSLAPLETQYF.